This T cell receptor beta chain was observed in a study of technical replicates of blood from a handful of donors. CDR1 is WNHNN, CDR2 SYGVQD, per germline (reference sequence). The V gene end was trimmed by 2 bases and the J gene end by 4 bases; junction bases not matched to a gene: 9. The CDR3 is made up of 16 amino acids. The table came from immunoSEQ multiplex PCR; TCRdb's copy has only in-frame clones and leaves some out. The sample lists some 80,000 clones, 97% seen once, with roughly 0.17% in the top ten. Sequenced material: T cells isolated from PBMCs. This TCR was sampled from a human donor in good health. This chain uses TRBV10-1 with TRBJ2-3; 7 positions agree with TRBD2. Written as DNA, the CDR3 is TGCGCCAGCAGTGAGGTAGGGCGGGAGCAATCAGATACGCAGTATTTT. Residues: CASSEVGREQSDTQYF.